This is a list of T cell receptor beta chains from one sample in a study of OX40 agonist ivuxolimab in advanced cancers. Assay: immunoSEQ multiplex PCR; the TCRdb copy retains only in-frame clones and omits some. The sample yields 70,000 to 85,000 clones, approximately 80% seen once. Sequenced here: CD4+ or CD8+ T cells sorted from blood, sampled in a trial of the OX40 agonist ivuxolimab. The receptor set was obtained from an adult with an advanced solid tumor such as melanoma, head and neck, liver or kidney cancer. The CDR3 runs from the conserved cysteine through the conserved F or W. The D gene is left open where the match is weak. Clone size, where shown, is once, few, many, or a class for clones that have expanded.

V: TRBV5-6; D: -; J: TRBJ2-1; size: -; CDR3: CASSGNRVVEFF; DNA: TGTGCCAGCAGCGGAAACAGGGTTGTAGAGTTCTTC
V: TRBV27; D: -; J: TRBJ1-2; size: once; CDR3: CASGQANYGYTF; DNA: TGTGCCAGCGGACAAGCTAACTATGGCTACACCTTC
V: TRBV9; D: TRBD1; J: TRBJ2-2; size: -; CDR3: CASTTGAARTGELFF; DNA: TGTGCCAGCACCACAGGGGCCGCGCGCACCGGGGAGCTGTTTTTT
V: TRBV28; D: -; J: TRBJ2-7; size: -; CDR3: CASGGGSSYEQYF; DNA: TGTGCCAGCGGCGGTGGGAGCTCCTACGAGCAGTACTTC
V: TRBV5-1; D: -; J: TRBJ1-2; size: -; CDR3: CASSPNRNYGYTF; DNA: TGCGCCAGCAGCCCCAACAGGAACTATGGCTACACCTTC
V: TRBV4-1; D: TRBD2; J: TRBJ2-1; size: -; CDR3: CASSQALAGVSYNEQFF; DNA: TGCGCCAGCAGCCAAGCCCTAGCGGGGGTGTCCTACAATGAGCAGTTCTTC
V: TRBV5-1; D: -; J: TRBJ1-3; size: -; CDR3: CASSLEGQSGNTIYF; DNA: TGCGCCAGCAGCTTGGAAGGTCAGTCTGGAAACACCATATATTTT
V: TRBV30; D: -; J: TRBJ1-2; size: -; CDR3: CAWSPRLRSYGYTF; DNA: TGTGCCTGGAGCCCAAGGTTAAGGAGTTATGGCTACACCTTC
V: TRBV28; D: -; J: TRBJ1-4; size: -; CDR3: CASSLQTRGELFF; DNA: TGTGCCAGCAGTTTACAAACGCGGGGGGAACTGTTTTTT
V: TRBV21-1; D: -; J: TRBJ2-2; size: -; CDR3: CASRPRFSGQFTGELFF; DNA: TGTGCCAGCAGGCCCCGATTTTCGGGACAGTTCACCGGGGAGCTGTTTTTT
V: TRBV29-1; D: -; J: TRBJ2-4; size: -; CDR3: CSVMTKNIQYF; DNA: TGCAGCGTTATGACCAAAAACATTCAGTACTTC
V: TRBV6-4; D: TRBD2; J: TRBJ2-1; size: once; CDR3: CASSDSSGGANEQFF; DNA: TGTGCCAGCAGTGACTCAAGCGGGGGGGCCAATGAGCAGTTCTTC
V: TRBV5-6; D: -; J: TRBJ1-2; size: -; CDR3: CASSVGHLNYGYTF; DNA: TGTGCCAGCAGCGTCGGACATCTTAACTATGGCTACACCTTC
V: TRBV28; D: TRBD2; J: TRBJ2-7; size: -; CDR3: CASGGVGGIYEQYF; DNA: TGTGCCAGCGGGGGGGTGGGAGGCATCTACGAGCAGTACTTC
V: TRBV30; D: TRBD2; J: TRBJ2-7; size: -; CDR3: CAWAATLIRTSGSFFGLEQYF; DNA: TGTGCCTGGGCTGCTACCTTAATCCGGACTAGCGGGAGCTTTTTCGGGCTCGAGCAGTACTTC
V: TRBV11-1; D: TRBD1; J: TRBJ1-1; size: -; CDR3: CASSTTGGRTEAFF; DNA: TGTGCCAGCAGCACAACAGGGGGACGAACTGAAGCTTTCTTT
V: TRBV6-4; D: TRBD2; J: TRBJ2-3; size: few; CDR3: CASGSLAGGTDTQYF; DNA: TGTGCCAGCGGATCCCTAGCGGGAGGCACAGATACGCAGTATTTT
V: TRBV13; D: TRBD1; J: TRBJ1-1; size: -; CDR3: CASSRLSQGRKAFF; DNA: TGTGCCAGCAGCCGGCTCTCACAGGGGAGGAAAGCTTTCTTT
V: TRBV5-5; D: -; J: TRBJ2-2; size: -; CDR3: CASSTGPWGVAGELFF; DNA: TGTGCCAGCAGCACGGGACCGTGGGGAGTCGCCGGGGAGCTGTTTTTT
V: TRBV7-2; D: -; J: TRBJ2-2; size: -; CDR3: CASSINGGLNTGELFF; DNA: TGTGCCAGCAGCATTAACGGGGGGCTGAACACCGGGGAGCTGTTTTTT
V: TRBV7-2; D: TRBD2; J: TRBJ2-2; size: -; CDR3: CACSSGGLAGVRTGELFF; DNA: TGTGCCTGCAGCTCGGGGGGGTTAGCGGGAGTAAGAACCGGGGAGCTGTTTTTT
V: TRBV7-2; D: -; J: TRBJ2-7; size: -; CDR3: CASSLVIGTYEQYF; DNA: TGTGCCAGCAGCTTAGTGATAGGGACCTACGAGCAGTACTTC
V: TRBV5-1; D: TRBD1; J: TRBJ1-6; size: once; CDR3: CASSLGQGNNSPLHF; DNA: TGCGCCAGCAGCTTAGGACAGGGAAATAATTCACCCCTCCACTTT
V: TRBV11-3; D: TRBD1; J: TRBJ2-7; size: -; CDR3: CASSLGGTGAYEQYF; DNA: TGTGCCAGCAGCTTAGGAGGGACAGGGGCCTACGAGCAGTACTTC
V: TRBV7-2; D: -; J: TRBJ2-7; size: once; CDR3: CASSLSLPEQYF; DNA: TGTGCCAGCAGCTTATCCCTCCCCGAGCAGTACTTC
V: TRBV2; D: -; J: TRBJ1-2; size: -; CDR3: CASSEIIRGWGYTF; DNA: TGTGCCAGCAGTGAAATAATCAGGGGATGGGGCTACACCTTC
V: TRBV18; D: -; J: TRBJ1-1; size: -; CDR3: CASSQNEGRMDSTEAFF; DNA: TGTGCCAGCTCACAAAATGAGGGTCGAATGGATAGTACTGAAGCTTTCTTT
V: TRBV4-1; D: -; J: TRBJ1-3; size: -; CDR3: CASSQGSVPGNTIYF; DNA: TGCGCCAGCAGCCAAGGGTCGGTTCCTGGAAACACCATATATTTT
V: TRBV6-6; D: TRBD1; J: TRBJ1-6; size: -; CDR3: CASRRGLDGDSPLHF; DNA: TGTGCCAGCAGGAGGGGGCTTGACGGCGATTCACCCCTCCACTTT
V: TRBV6-5; D: -; J: TRBJ1-1; size: -; CDR3: CASSYAGEAFF; DNA: TGTGCCAGCAGTTACGCGGGTGAAGCTTTCTTT
V: TRBV19; D: TRBD2; J: TRBJ2-7; size: -; CDR3: CASRPTGLAGEQYF; DNA: TGTGCCAGTAGACCCACGGGACTAGCGGGAGAGCAGTACTTC
V: TRBV7-9; D: TRBD2; J: TRBJ2-3; size: -; CDR3: CASSLDGDYTDTQYF; DNA: TGTGCCAGCAGCTTAGACGGGGACTACACAGATACGCAGTATTTT
V: TRBV7-6; D: -; J: TRBJ2-7; size: -; CDR3: CASSLGGETPYEQYF; DNA: TGTGCCAGCAGCTTGGGCGGGGAAACACCATACGAGCAGTACTTC
V: TRBV18; D: -; J: TRBJ1-5; size: -; CDR3: CASSPGLNQPQHF; DNA: TGTGCCAGCTCACCAGGACTCAATCAGCCCCAGCATTTT
V: TRBV11-2; D: -; J: TRBJ2-6; size: -; CDR3: CASSFGWAGANVLTF; DNA: TGTGCCAGCAGCTTTGGGTGGGCTGGGGCCAACGTCCTGACTTTC
V: TRBV28; D: TRBD2; J: TRBJ2-7; size: -; CDR3: CASSPPSGTTYEQYF; DNA: TGTGCCAGCAGCCCTCCTAGCGGGACTACCTACGAGCAGTACTTC
V: TRBV18; D: -; J: TRBJ1-2; size: few; CDR3: CASSPPAGMVGYTF; DNA: TGTGCCAGCTCACCACCAGCAGGGATGGTTGGCTACACCTTC
V: TRBV19; D: -; J: TRBJ1-5; size: -; CDR3: CASSMVLSSGPQHF; DNA: TGTGCCAGTAGTATGGTCCTCTCTTCTGGGCCCCAGCATTTT
V: TRBV11-2; D: TRBD1; J: TRBJ2-7; size: -; CDR3: CASSLGTGSHEQYF; DNA: TGTGCCAGCAGCTTAGGGACAGGGTCCCACGAGCAGTACTTC
V: TRBV5-4; D: -; J: TRBJ1-1; size: few; CDR3: CASSLQGRNTEAFF; DNA: TGTGCCAGCAGCCTACAGGGAAGGAACACTGAAGCTTTCTTT
V: TRBV5-1; D: TRBD1; J: TRBJ1-4; size: -; CDR3: CASSRSRTGIRPGEKLFF; DNA: TGCGCCAGCAGCCGATCAAGGACAGGGATAAGACCTGGTGAAAAACTGTTTTTT
V: TRBV5-4; D: TRBD1; J: TRBJ1-2; size: -; CDR3: CASSLVPGQGGHGYTF; DNA: TGTGCCAGCAGCTTGGTCCCGGGACAGGGGGGGCATGGCTACACCTTC
V: TRBV28; D: -; J: TRBJ1-3; size: -; CDR3: CASSLLGLSGNTIYF; DNA: TGTGCCAGCAGTTTATTGGGTCTCTCTGGAAACACCATATATTTT
V: TRBV4-1; D: -; J: TRBJ1-3; size: -; CDR3: CASSQVGRARVFGNTIYF; DNA: TGCGCCAGCAGCCAAGTAGGAAGGGCGAGGGTTTTTGGAAACACCATATATTTT
V: TRBV19; D: -; J: TRBJ1-2; size: -; CDR3: CASTVGGLPSYGYTF; DNA: TGTGCCAGTACCGTTGGGGGTCTCCCTAGCTATGGCTACACCTTC
V: TRBV7-2; D: TRBD1; J: TRBJ1-2; size: -; CDR3: CASAWDSKNYGYTF; DNA: TGTGCCAGTGCTTGGGACAGTAAGAACTATGGCTACACCTTC
V: TRBV4-2; D: -; J: TRBJ2-3; size: -; CDR3: CASSHPTGSTDTQYF; DNA: TGTGCCAGCAGCCATCCCACGGGGTCCACAGATACGCAGTATTTT
V: TRBV18; D: -; J: TRBJ2-2; size: -; CDR3: CATAGTNTGELFF; DNA: TGTGCCACCGCCGGGACGAACACCGGGGAGCTGTTTTTT
V: TRBV9; D: TRBD1; J: TRBJ2-7; size: -; CDR3: CASSAQGAYEQYF; DNA: TGTGCCAGCAGCGCCCAGGGGGCTTACGAGCAGTACTTC
V: TRBV28; D: TRBD1; J: TRBJ2-5; size: -; CDR3: CASSSWAGGRETQYF; DNA: TGTGCCAGCAGTTCCTGGGCAGGGGGCCGAGAGACCCAGTACTTC
V: TRBV28; D: -; J: TRBJ2-7; size: -; CDR3: CASSKRGEINEQYF; DNA: TGTGCCAGCAGTAAAAGAGGGGAAATCAACGAGCAGTACTTC
V: TRBV15; D: -; J: TRBJ2-7; size: -; CDR3: CATSTQSGRGSYEQYF; DNA: TGTGCCACCAGCACCCAAAGCGGTCGTGGGTCCTACGAGCAGTACTTC
V: TRBV5-6; D: TRBD2; J: TRBJ2-7; size: -; CDR3: CASSPSGGAYEQYF; DNA: TGTGCCAGCAGCCCCAGCGGGGGAGCTTACGAGCAGTACTTC
V: TRBV6-4; D: -; J: TRBJ2-2; size: -; CDR3: CASSDSSTGELFF; DNA: TGTGCCAGCAGTGACTCGAGTACCGGGGAGCTGTTTTTT
V: TRBV6-6; D: -; J: TRBJ1-6; size: -; CDR3: CASSTHRPFNSPLHF; DNA: TGTGCCAGCAGTACCCACAGGCCCTTCAATTCACCCCTCCACTTT